Sequencing of this TCR beta chain was carried out in a study of T cell responses to AZD1222 COVID-19 vaccine. Libraries were prepared by immunoSEQ multiplex PCR; TCRdb keeps only in-frame clonotypes and omits some of them. This sample carries some 150,000 clones, 90% of them seen once, and the ten largest clones take more than 3%. This clone has just a few counts. The clonotype comes from an adult who received the AZD1222 COVID-19 vaccine. The specimen comprised peripheral blood, sampled 28 days after the second AZD1222 dose.

This CDR3 reads CASSQDLELFF. The CDR3 DNA sequence: TGTGCCAGCAGCCAAGACCTGGAGCTGTTTTTT. The rearrangement uses TRBV3-1 (or the pseudogene TRBV3-2) and TRBJ2-2; D uncertain. V was trimmed by 0 bases and J by 10 bases, leaving 3 bases between them. The CDR3 runs 11 residues. CDR1 LGHDT and CDR2 YNNKEL come from the germline V gene (reference sequence).